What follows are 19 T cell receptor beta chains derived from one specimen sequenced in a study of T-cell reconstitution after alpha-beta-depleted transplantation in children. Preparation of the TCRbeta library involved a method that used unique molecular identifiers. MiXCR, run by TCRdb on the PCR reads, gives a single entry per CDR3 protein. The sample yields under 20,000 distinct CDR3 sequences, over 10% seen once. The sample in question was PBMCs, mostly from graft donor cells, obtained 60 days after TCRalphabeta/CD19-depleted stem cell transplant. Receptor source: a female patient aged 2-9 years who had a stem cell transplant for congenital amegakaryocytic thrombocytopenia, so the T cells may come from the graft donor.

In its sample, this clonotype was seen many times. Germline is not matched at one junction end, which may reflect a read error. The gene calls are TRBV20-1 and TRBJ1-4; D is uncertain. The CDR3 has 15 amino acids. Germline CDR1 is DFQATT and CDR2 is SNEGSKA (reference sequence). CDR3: CSARDRREPNEKLFF. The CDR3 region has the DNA TGCAGTGCAAGAGACCGGCGCGAACCTAATGAAAAACTGTTTTTT.

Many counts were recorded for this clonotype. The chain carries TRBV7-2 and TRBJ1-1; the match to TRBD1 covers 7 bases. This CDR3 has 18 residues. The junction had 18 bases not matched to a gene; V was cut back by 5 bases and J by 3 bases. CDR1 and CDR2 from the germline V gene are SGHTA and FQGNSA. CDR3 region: CASSPQGGTDAWDTEAFF. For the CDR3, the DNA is TGTGCCAGCAGCCCCCAGGGGGGGACCGATGCTTGGGACACTGAAGCTTTCTTT.

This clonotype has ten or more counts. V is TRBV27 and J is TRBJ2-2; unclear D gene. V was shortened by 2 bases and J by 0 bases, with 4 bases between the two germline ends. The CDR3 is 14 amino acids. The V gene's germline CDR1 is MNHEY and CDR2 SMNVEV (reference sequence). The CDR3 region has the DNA TGTGCCAGCAGTTTACGGGCGAACACCGGGGAGCTGTTTTTT. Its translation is CASSLRANTGELFF.

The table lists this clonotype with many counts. Written as DNA, the CDR3 is TGTGCCAGCAGCAACGGGCTAGCTAACAATGAGCAGTTCTTC. It codes for CASSNGLANNEQFF. V and J are TRBV21-1 and TRBJ2-1. TRBV21-1 represents a pseudogene. The CDR3 is made up of 14 amino acids.

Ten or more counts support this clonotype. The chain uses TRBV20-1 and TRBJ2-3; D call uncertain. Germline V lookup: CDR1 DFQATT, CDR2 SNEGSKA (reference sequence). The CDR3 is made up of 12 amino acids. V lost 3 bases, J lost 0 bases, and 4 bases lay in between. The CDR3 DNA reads TGCAGTGCTAGCGGGAGCACAGATACGCAGTATTTT. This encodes CSASGSTDTQYF.

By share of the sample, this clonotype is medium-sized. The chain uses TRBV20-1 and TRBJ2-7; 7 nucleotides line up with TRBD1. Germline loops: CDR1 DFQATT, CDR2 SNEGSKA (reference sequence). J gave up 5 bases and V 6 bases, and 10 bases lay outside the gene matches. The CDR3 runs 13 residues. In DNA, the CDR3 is TGCAGTGCCGCACGTCAGGGGGAAGACGAGCAGTACTTC. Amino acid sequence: CSAARQGEDEQYF.

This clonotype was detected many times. The CDR3 reads CAISESTGYNEQYF. The CDR3 DNA is TGTGCCATCAGTGAGTCGACAGGGTATAACGAGCAGTACTTC. This chain joins TRBV10-3 and TRBJ2-7, with TRBD1 matching over 7 bases. Germline-derived CDR1 and CDR2 are ENHRY and SYGVKD. Trimming at V came to 0 bases and at J to 5 bases, leaving 4 bases not matched to a gene. CDR3 size: 14 residues.

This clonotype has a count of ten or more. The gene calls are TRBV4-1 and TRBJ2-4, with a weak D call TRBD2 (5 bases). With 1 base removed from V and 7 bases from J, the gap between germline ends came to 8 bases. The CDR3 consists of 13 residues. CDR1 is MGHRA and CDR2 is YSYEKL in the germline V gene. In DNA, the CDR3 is TGCGCCAGCAGCCAAGTGCCGGGGAACATTCAGTACTTC. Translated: CASSQVPGNIQYF.

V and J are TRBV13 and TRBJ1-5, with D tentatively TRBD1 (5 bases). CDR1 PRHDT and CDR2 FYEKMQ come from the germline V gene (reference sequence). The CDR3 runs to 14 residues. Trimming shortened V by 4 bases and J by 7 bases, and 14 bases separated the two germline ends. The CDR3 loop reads CASSSSGDGQPQHF. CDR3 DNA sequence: TGTGCCAGCAGCTCCAGCGGGGACGGACAGCCCCAGCATTTT.

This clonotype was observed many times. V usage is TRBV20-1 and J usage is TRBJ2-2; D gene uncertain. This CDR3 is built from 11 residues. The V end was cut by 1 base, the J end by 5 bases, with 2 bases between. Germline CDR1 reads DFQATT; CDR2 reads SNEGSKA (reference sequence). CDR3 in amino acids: CSARVTGELFF. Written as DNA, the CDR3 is TGCAGTGCTAGAGTGACCGGGGAGCTGTTTTTT.

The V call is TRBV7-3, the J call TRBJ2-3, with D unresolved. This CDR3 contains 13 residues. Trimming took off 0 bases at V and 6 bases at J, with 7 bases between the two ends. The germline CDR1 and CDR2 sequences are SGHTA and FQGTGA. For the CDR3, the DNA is TGTGCCAGCAGCTTAACAATTACGGATACGCAGTATTTT. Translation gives CASSLTITDTQYF. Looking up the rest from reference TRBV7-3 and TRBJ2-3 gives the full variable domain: GAGVSQTPSNKVTEKGKYVELRCDPISGHTALYWYRQSLGQGPEFLIYFQGTGAADDSGLPNDRFFAVRPEGSVSTLKIQRTERGDSAVYLCASSLTITDTQYFGPGTRLTVL.

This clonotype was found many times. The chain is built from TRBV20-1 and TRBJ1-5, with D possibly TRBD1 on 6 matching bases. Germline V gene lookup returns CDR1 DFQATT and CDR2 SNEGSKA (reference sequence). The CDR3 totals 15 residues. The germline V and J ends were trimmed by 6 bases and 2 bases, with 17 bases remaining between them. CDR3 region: CSAKSTGNGNQPQHF. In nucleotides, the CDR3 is TGCAGTGCGAAATCTACAGGGAATGGCAATCAGCCCCAGCATTTT.

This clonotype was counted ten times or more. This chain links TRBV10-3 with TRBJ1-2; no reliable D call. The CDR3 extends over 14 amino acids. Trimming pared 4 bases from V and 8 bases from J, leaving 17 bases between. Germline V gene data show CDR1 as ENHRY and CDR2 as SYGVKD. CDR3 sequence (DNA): TGTGCCATCAGTGGGGATACAGTAGTGGGAGGCTACACCTTC. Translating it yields CAISGDTVVGGYTF.

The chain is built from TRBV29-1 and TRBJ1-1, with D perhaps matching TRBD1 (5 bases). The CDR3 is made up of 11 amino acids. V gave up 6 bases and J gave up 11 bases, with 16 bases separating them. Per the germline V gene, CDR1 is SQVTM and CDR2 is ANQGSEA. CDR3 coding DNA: TGCAGCGTCGCCGGGACGCACGAGGCTTTCTTT. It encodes CSVAGTHEAFF.

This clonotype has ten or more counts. CDR3 residues: CASEDRVSEAFF. The CDR3 nucleotides read TGTGCCAGCGAAGACAGGGTTTCTGAAGCTTTCTTT. The chain uses TRBV28 and TRBJ1-1; 7 bases fit TRBD1. The germline gives CDR1 MDHEN, CDR2 SYDVKM. The CDR3 is 12 residues long. V shed 8 bases and J 6 bases; nucleotides not matched to a gene: 6.

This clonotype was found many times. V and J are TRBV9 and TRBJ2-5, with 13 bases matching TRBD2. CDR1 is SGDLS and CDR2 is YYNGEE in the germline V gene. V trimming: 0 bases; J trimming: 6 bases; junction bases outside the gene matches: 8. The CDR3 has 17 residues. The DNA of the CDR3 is TGTGCCAGCAGCGTAGAGGGGGGACTAGCGGGACGACAGACCCAGTACTTC. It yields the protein CASSVEGGLAGRQTQYF.

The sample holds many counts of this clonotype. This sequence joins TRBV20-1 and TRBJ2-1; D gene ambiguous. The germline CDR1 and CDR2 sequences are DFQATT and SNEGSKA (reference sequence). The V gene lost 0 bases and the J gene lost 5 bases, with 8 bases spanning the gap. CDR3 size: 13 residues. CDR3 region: CSARDKADNEQFF. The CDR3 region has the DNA TGCAGTGCTAGAGATAAAGCCGACAATGAGCAGTTCTTC.

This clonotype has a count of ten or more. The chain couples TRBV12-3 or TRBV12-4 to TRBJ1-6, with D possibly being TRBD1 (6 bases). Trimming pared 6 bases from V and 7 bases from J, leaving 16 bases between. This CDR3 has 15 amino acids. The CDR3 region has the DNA TGTGCCAGCAGGGACGACAGGAGTACCAATTCACCCCTCCACTTT. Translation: CASRDDRSTNSPLHF.

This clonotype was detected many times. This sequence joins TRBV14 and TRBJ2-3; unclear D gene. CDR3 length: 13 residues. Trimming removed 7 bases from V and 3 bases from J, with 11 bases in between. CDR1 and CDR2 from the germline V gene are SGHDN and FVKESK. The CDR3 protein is CASKTWATDTQYF. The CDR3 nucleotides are TGTGCCAGCAAAACGTGGGCGACAGATACGCAGTATTTT.